The sequence of this TCR beta chain was determined in a study of CD8 T cells in ankylosing spondylitis. Study observations and caveats: Matched synovial fluid from ankylosing spondylitis patients was reported to be enriched for disease-linked clones. It appeared that ankylosing spondylitis blood was characterized by a TCR beta motif of several highly homologous variants. The authors found the disease-linked clones to be CD8+ and relatively rare in peripheral blood. Some of these motif variants have turned up before, in reports on reactive arthritis synovial fluid and blood.

V trimming: 3 bases; J trimming: 4 bases; junction bases outside the gene matches: 11. From germline, CDR1 is SGHAT and CDR2 FQNNGV. The CDR3 has 17 amino acids. A word on this clonotype: Its antigen is not known.

Libraries for TCR beta were made by quantitative 5'-RACE with molecular barcodes. A single record per CDR3 protein comes from TCRdb applying MiXCR to the 5' RACE reads. The sample lists about 840,000 distinct CDR3 sequences, over 9.5% seen once, with 0.45% to 0.6% in the top ten. This TCR derives from a male donor with ankylosing spondylitis. The rearrangement joins TRBV11-2 to TRBJ2-2, with 7 bases lining up with TRBD1. Sequenced: blood, either unsorted or a sorted T cell fraction (not recorded which). CDR3 protein: CASSFPVTGRSTGELFF. The CDR3 DNA reads TGTGCCAGCAGCTTCCCCGTGACAGGGCGGAGCACCGGGGAGCTGTTTTTT.